The 13 T cell receptor beta chains given below trace back to one sample, sequenced in a study of cytomegalovirus exposure and HLA in healthy donors. PCR involved 60 Vbeta and 13 Jbeta primers. Assay used: immunoSEQ multiplex PCR; TCRdb lists only in-frame clones, some missing. The table shows under 200,000 clones, with over 70% occurring only once. Sequenced material: PBMCs. Receptors were obtained from a man younger than 35 in good health and CMV-seropositive.

The V call is TRBV6-1, the J call TRBJ1-5, with 7 positions matching TRBD1. The CDR3 has 18 amino acids. V shed 4 bases and J 0 bases; nucleotides not matched to a gene: 12. Germline CDR1 reads MNHNS; CDR2 reads SASEGT. In nucleotides, the CDR3 is TGTGCCAGCAGTGCTATGCCGGGACAGACAATTAGCAATCAGCCCCAGCATTTT. Encoded protein: CASSAMPGQTISNQPQHF.

The chain couples TRBV10-3 to TRBJ1-5, with 9 bases lining up with TRBD1. Germline CDR1 reads ENHRY; CDR2 reads SYGVKD. V shed 8 bases and J 7 bases; nucleotides not matched to a gene: 9. This CDR3 is built from 14 residues. CDR3 DNA: TGTGCCATCGCACAGGGGGCGGATGGCCAGCCCCAGCATTTT. As protein: CAIAQGADGQPQHF.

This clone was detected once. This rearrangement joins TRBV7-8 to TRBJ1-2; possible D gene TRBD1, 5 bases. The length of the CDR3 is 13 residues. The germline V gene has CDR1 SGHVS and CDR2 FQNEAQ. The V end was cut by 0 bases, the J end by 12 bases, with 14 bases between. The CDR3 loop reads CASSLAVGRDNTF. CDR3 nucleotides: TGTGCCAGCAGCTTAGCCGTGGGCAGGGATAACACCTTC. Variable domain in full (rest from reference TRBV7-8 and TRBJ1-2): GAGVSQSPRYKVAKRGQDVALRCDPISGHVSLFWYQQALGQGPEFLTYFQNEAQLDKSGLPSDRFFAERPEGSVSTLKIQRTQQEDSAVYLCASSLAVGRDNTFGSGTRLTVV.

This chain joins TRBV7-9 and TRBJ2-7, with TRBD2 as a possible D gene (6 bases). Looked up from germline, CDR1 is SEHNR and CDR2 is FQNEAQ (reference sequence). The V end lost 5 bases, the J end lost 2 bases, and 19 bases lay between the germline ends. The CDR3 is 16 residues long. The CDR3 region has the DNA TGTGCCAGCAGCCTCCCAAATGGACTACATCCCTACGAGCAGTACTTC. It translates to CASSLPNGLHPYEQYF. Combining the CDR3 with reference TRBV7-9 and TRBJ2-7 gives the whole variable domain DTGVSQNPRHKITKRGQNVTFRCDPISEHNRLYWYRQTLGQGPEFLTYFQNEAQLEKSRLLSDRFSAERPKGSFSTLEIQRTEQGDSAMYLCASSLPNGLHPYEQYFGPGTRLTVT.

The rearrangement uses TRBV6-1 and TRBJ1-2; possible D gene TRBD1, 5 bases. There are 15 residues in the CDR3. Trimming shortened V by 2 bases and J by 3 bases, and 13 bases separated the two germline ends. Germline V CDR1 and CDR2: MNHNS, SASEGT. Here the CDR3 reads CASSEPPGVHYGYTF. CDR3 nucleotide sequence: TGTGCCAGCAGTGAACCCCCGGGGGTTCACTATGGCTACACCTTC.

V gene TRBV5-1 combines with J gene TRBJ2-5; 9 nucleotides match TRBD1. Trimming removed 0 bases from V and 5 bases from J; junction bases left unmatched: 5. Per germline, CDR1 SGHRS and CDR2 YFSETQ. The CDR3 has 15 residues. The CDR3 protein is CASSLETGGVETQYF. In nucleotides, the CDR3 is TGCGCCAGCAGCTTGGAGACAGGGGGTGTTGAGACCCAGTACTTC.

The CDR3 DNA reads as TGTGCCAGCAGTTACCAAGCGGGGGTGAATGAGCAGTTCTTC. It specifies CASSYQAGVNEQFF. This rearrangement joins TRBV6-5 to TRBJ2-1, with 8 bases aligning to TRBD2. Germline lookup yields CDR1 MNHEY and CDR2 SVGAGI. This CDR3 spans 14 amino acids. Trimming took 2 bases from V and 7 from J; bases not matched to a gene: 4.

The chain recombines TRBV9 with TRBJ2-3; the match to TRBD2 covers 15 bases. V lost 3 bases to trimming and J lost 5 bases; unmatched junction nucleotides: 7. The CDR3 runs 17 residues. Germline V gene sequence: CDR1 SGDLS, CDR2 YYNGEE. CDR3 DNA: TGTGCCAGCAGCGGACCGGGACTAGCGGGGGGAGTAGATACGCAGTATTTT. It specifies CASSGPGLAGGVDTQYF.

V is TRBV11-2 and J is TRBJ2-7, with 8 nucleotides matching TRBD2. Germline loops: CDR1 SGHAT, CDR2 FQNNGV. The CDR3 extends over 15 amino acids. The junction had 6 bases not matched to a gene; V was cut back by 5 bases and J by 0 bases. The CDR3 loop is CASSIPGGTSYEQYF. CDR3 DNA: TGTGCCAGCAGCATCCCGGGAGGGACCTCCTACGAGCAGTACTTC.

This chain joins TRBV5-6 and TRBJ1-3, with 9 bases fitting TRBD1. This CDR3 spans 16 amino acids. The trim removed 4 bases at V and 3 bases at J, leaving 8 bases unmatched. The germline V gene encodes CDR1 SGHDT and CDR2 YYEEEE. The CDR3 sequence is CASSPFGTGIGNTIYF. For the CDR3, the DNA is TGTGCCAGCAGCCCCTTTGGGACAGGGATTGGAAACACCATATATTTT.

CDR3 loop: CASSRLGWDRNNEKLFF. CDR3 in DNA: TGTGCCAGCAGCCGGCTGGGGTGGGACAGGAATAATGAAAAACTGTTTTTT. The J gene is TRBJ1-4, the V gene TRBV14; 8 bases agree with TRBD1. V gave up 4 bases and J gave up 4 bases; unmatched junction bases: 11. Germline lookup yields CDR1 SGHDN and CDR2 FVKESK. This CDR3 has 17 residues. The full variable domain, rest sourced from reference TRBV14 and TRBJ1-4, is EAGVTQFPSHSVIEKGQTVTLRCDPISGHDNLYWYRRVMGKEIKFLLHFVKESKQDESGMPNNRFLAERTGGTYSTLKVQPAELEDSGVYFCASSRLGWDRNNEKLFFGSGTQLSVL.

The chain is built from TRBV18 and TRBJ1-3; 9 bases are a match to TRBD1. The germline V gene encodes CDR1 KGHSH and CDR2 LQKENI. This CDR3 region has 18 residues. The J segment lost 7 bases and the V segment lost 4 bases, leaving 17 bases of the junction unmatched. The CDR3, as DNA: TGTGCCAGCTCACGATCCGGGACAGGGTCATCGGGGAGGAACACCATATATTTT. This sequence encodes CASSRSGTGSSGRNTIYF. The variable domain in full, completed from reference TRBV18 and TRBJ1-3, reads NAGVMQNPRHLVRRRGQEARLRCSPMKGHSHVYWYRQLPEEGLKFMVYLQKENIIDESGMPKERFSAEFPKEGPSILRIQQVVRGDSAAYFCASSRSGTGSSGRNTIYFGEGSWLTVV.

The chain couples TRBV11-3 to TRBJ2-1, with a possible D match to TRBD1 (6 bases). CDR3 length: 14 residues. Germline V gene lookup returns CDR1 SGHNT and CDR2 YENEEA. V lost 3 bases, J lost 6 bases, and 12 bases lay in between. CDR3 protein: CASSFSTGSNEQFF. For the CDR3, the DNA is TGTGCCAGCAGCTTTTCGACAGGCTCCAATGAGCAGTTCTTC.